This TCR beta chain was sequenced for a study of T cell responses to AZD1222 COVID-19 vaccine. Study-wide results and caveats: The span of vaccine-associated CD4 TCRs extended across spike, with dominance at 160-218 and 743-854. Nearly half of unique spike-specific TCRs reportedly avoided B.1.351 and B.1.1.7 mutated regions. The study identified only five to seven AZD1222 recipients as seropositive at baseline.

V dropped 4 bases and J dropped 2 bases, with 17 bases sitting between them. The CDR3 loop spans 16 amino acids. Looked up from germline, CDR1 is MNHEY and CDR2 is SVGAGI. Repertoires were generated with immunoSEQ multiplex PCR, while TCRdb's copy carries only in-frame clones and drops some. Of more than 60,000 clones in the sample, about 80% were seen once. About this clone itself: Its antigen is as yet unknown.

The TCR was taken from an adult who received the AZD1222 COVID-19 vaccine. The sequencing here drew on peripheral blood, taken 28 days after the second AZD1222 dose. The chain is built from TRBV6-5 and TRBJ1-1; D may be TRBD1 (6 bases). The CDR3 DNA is TGTGCCAGCAGTTGCCCCGAAGGACAGCTAAACACTGAAGCTTTCTTT. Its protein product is CASSCPEGQLNTEAFF.